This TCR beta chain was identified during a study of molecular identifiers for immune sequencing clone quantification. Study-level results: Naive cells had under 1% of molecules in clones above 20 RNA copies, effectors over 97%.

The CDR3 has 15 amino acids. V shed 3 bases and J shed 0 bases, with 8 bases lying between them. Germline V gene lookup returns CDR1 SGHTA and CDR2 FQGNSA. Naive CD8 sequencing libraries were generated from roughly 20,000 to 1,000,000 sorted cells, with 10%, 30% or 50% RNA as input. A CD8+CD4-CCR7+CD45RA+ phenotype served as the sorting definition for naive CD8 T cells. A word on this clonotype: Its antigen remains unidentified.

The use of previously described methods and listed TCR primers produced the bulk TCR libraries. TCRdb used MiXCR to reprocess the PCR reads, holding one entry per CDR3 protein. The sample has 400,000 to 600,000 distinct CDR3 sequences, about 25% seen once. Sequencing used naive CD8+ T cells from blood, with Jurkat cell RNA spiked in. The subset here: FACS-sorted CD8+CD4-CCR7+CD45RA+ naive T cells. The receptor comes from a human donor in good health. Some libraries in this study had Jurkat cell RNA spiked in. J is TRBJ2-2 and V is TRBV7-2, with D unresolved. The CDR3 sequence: CASSFPETNTGELFF. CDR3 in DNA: TGTGCCAGCAGCTTCCCCGAGACGAACACCGGGGAGCTGTTTTTT.